This TCR beta chain was recovered during a study of control samples from healthy donors and cancer patients. The CDR3 loop spans 13 amino acids. Germline CDR1 and CDR2: MNHEY and SVGAGI. V dropped 5 bases and J dropped 10; count of bases not matched to a gene: 11. The table came from immunoSEQ multiplex PCR; TCRdb's copy has only in-frame clones and leaves some out. Among more than 95,000 clones listed, 80% to 95% were seen once. The J gene is TRBJ2-7, the V gene TRBV6-5, with 7 bases fitting TRBD2. This TCR was recovered from a man between 18 and 35 years old in good health. The sample consisted of blood. The CDR3 loop is CASSPRGGEGQYF. The CDR3 nucleotides are TGTGCCAGCAGTCCCCGGGGAGGGGAAGGCCAGTACTTC.